The rows below give T cell receptor beta chains drawn from one sample of a study of breast tumors, draining lymph nodes, adjacent tissues. TCRdb re-derived calls from the multiplex PCR reads in MiXCR, one entry per CDR3 protein. The table includes 250,000 or so distinct CDR3 sequences, around 31% detected once. Sequencing was performed on axillary lymph node tissue. The receptors shown here come from a female donor with breast cancer. Some clones in this sample may be carry-over from other donors' samples. The CDR3 runs from the conserved cysteine through the conserved F or W. The order of the fields is V gene, CDR3 length, D gene, J gene, clone size, CDR3 protein, CDR3 DNA. D genes are given only for firm matches. Only part of the rows carry a size: once, few, many, or a class if the clone is expanded.

>TRBV29-1|13|TRBD1|TRBJ2-7|many
CSVMGQNSYEQYF
TGCAGCGTCATGGGACAGAACTCCTACGAGCAGTACTTC
>TRBV7-3|17|-|TRBJ2-2|-
CASSNGGDRANTGELFF
TGTGCCAGCAGCAATGGGGGCGACCGCGCGAACACCGGGGAGCTGTTTTTT
>TRBV24-1|13|-|TRBJ2-1|many
CATSDPQGGEQFF
TGTGCCACCAGTGACCCACAGGGTGGAGAGCAGTTCTTC
>TRBV5-4|22|-|TRBJ2-3|-
CASSFYICSADTPSGLADTQYF
-
>TRBV20-1|11|TRBD2|TRBJ2-7|many
CSARPGGEQYF
TGCAGTGCCAGACCGGGGGGCGAGCAGTACTTC
>TRBV12-3/TRBV12-4|16|-|TRBJ2-7|few
CASSFRRTRLAYEQYF
TGTGCCAGCAGTTTCAGGAGAACTAGACTTGCCTACGAGCAGTACTTC
>TRBV7-6|17|TRBD1|TRBJ2-2|many
CASSLGSWDRGTGELFF
TGTGCCAGCAGCTTAGGAAGCTGGGACAGGGGCACCGGGGAGCTGTTTTTT
>TRBV7-8|14|TRBD1|TRBJ1-2|many
CASSPQTGVYGYTF
TGTGCCAGCAGCCCGCAGACAGGGGTCTATGGCTACACCTTC
>TRBV5-6|13|-|TRBJ1-2|many
CASSIAPSGGYTF
TGTGCCAGCAGCATAGCACCCTCGGGGGGCTACACCTTC
>TRBV10-2|13|-|TRBJ1-1|few
CASLRGVNTEAFF
TGCGCCAGCCTTCGGGGGGTGAACACTGAAGCTTTCTTT
>TRBV9|14|-|TRBJ2-1|once
CASSAGAGLDEQFF
TGTGCCAGCAGCGCCGGGGCCGGTCTCGACGAGCAGTTCTTC
>TRBV9|14|-|TRBJ1-5|many
CASSVTGEGQPQHF
TGTGCCAGCAGCGTAACTGGGGAAGGGCAGCCCCAGCATTTT
>TRBV7-2|17|-|TRBJ1-4|few
CASSLPPPLLYASTLFF
TGTGCCAGCAGCTTACCCCCCCCCCTCCTCTACGCGTCCACACTGTTTTTT
>TRBV5-6|14|-|TRBJ2-7|many
CASSAGPTAYEQYF
TGTGCCAGCAGCGCGGGACCGACCGCCTACGAGCAGTACTTC
>TRBV27|13|-|TRBJ2-7|few
CASSSQEVYEQYF
TGTGCCAGCAGTTCTCAGGAAGTCTACGAGCAGTACTTC
>TRBV28|15|-|TRBJ2-5|-
CASAWGAKWRETQYF
TGTGCCAGTGCTTGGGGGGCGAAGTGGAGGGAGACCCAGTACTTC
>TRBV6-5|17|-|TRBJ1-6|many
CASSYSSPSSYNSPLHF
TGTGCCAGCAGTTACTCGAGCCCTAGCTCCTATAATTCACCCCTCCACTTT
>TRBV6-6|16|TRBD1|TRBJ1-6|many
CASSYSKGQGNSPLHF
TGTGCCAGCAGTTATAGTAAGGGACAGGGGAATTCACCCCTCCACTTT
>TRBV20-1|13|-|TRBJ1-4|many
CGSPGATNEKLFF
TGCGGATCCCCAGGGGCAACTAATGAAAAACTGTTTTTT
>TRBV6-2/TRBV6-3|16|TRBD2|TRBJ2-2|few
CASTRTTSGRGGELFF
TGTGCCAGCACGAGGACTACTAGCGGGAGGGGCGGGGAGCTGTTTTTT
>TRBV12-3/TRBV12-4|14|-|TRBJ2-5|-
CASSGQVWFETQCF
TGTGCCAGCAGTGGGCAGGTTTGGTTTGAGACCCAGTGCTTC
>TRBV15|16|TRBD2|TRBJ2-3|-
CASSEPRTSGRDTQYF
TGTGCCAGCAGTGAACCCCGGACTAGCGGGAGGGATACGCAGTATTTT
>TRBV7-2|14|-|TRBJ1-2|many
CASSSAQANYGYTF
TGTGCCAGCAGCTCGGCCCAGGCCAACTATGGCTACACCTTC
>TRBV2|14|-|TRBJ1-1|-
CASSEIETNTEAFF
TGTGCCAGCAGTGAAATTGAGACCAACACTGAAGCTTTCTTT
>TRBV11-2|16|-|TRBJ1-6|-
CASSLSGGGGDPPLHF
TGTGCCAGCAGCTTAAGCGGGGGAGGGGGTGATCCACCCCTCCACTTT
>TRBV9|16|-|TRBJ2-7|-
CASSVASGRGASEQYF
TGTGCCAGCAGCGTTGCTTCGGGACGGGGGGCTAGTGAGCAGTACTTC
>TRBV7-9|17|-|TRBJ1-3|many
CASSLIQGGGRRNTIYF
TGTGCCAGCAGCTTAATTCAGGGAGGAGGGAGACGAAACACCATATATTTT
>TRBV5-8|17|TRBD2|TRBJ2-7|many
CASRRWGVAGGLDEQYF
TGTGCCAGCAGGAGATGGGGAGTAGCGGGAGGTTTGGACGAGCAGTACTTC
>TRBV20-1|17|TRBD2|TRBJ2-3|many
CSARLREGRRGTDTQYF
TGCAGTGCTAGACTGCGGGAGGGCCGGAGGGGGACAGATACGCAGTATTTT
>TRBV7-7|15|-|TRBJ2-3|many
CASSLDNQGSDTQYF
TGTGCTAGCAGCTTAGATAATCAGGGATCAGATACGCAGTATTTT
>TRBV6-1|13|-|TRBJ2-7|few
CASSPRAIHEQYF
TGTGCCAGCAGCCCTAGAGCGATCCACGAGCAGTACTTC
>TRBV3-1|16|TRBD1|TRBJ2-1|-
CASSQSGGGLYNEQFF
TGTGCCAGCAGCCAGTCAGGGGGCGGCCTCTACAATGAGCAGTTCTTC
>TRBV7-8|17|-|TRBJ1-6|many
CASSLATVGGEGSPLHF
TGTGCCAGCAGCTTAGCCACCGTGGGAGGGGAGGGATCACCCCTCCACTTT
>TRBV19|16|TRBD2|TRBJ2-5|many
CASSYRASGVEETQYF
TGTGCCAGTAGTTATCGGGCTAGCGGAGTGGAAGAGACCCAGTACTTC
>TRBV9|14|-|TRBJ2-1|-
CASSAWFSYNEQFF
TGTGCCAGCTCAGCCTGGTTCTCCTACAATGAGCAGTTCTTC
>TRBV3-1|16|TRBD1|TRBJ1-6|many
CASSRGQGGYNSPLHF
TGTGCCAGCAGCCGCGGACAGGGCGGATATAATTCACCCCTCCACTTT
>TRBV12-3/TRBV12-4|16|TRBD2|TRBJ2-1|-
CASSRIAGGSYNEQFF
TGTGCCAGCAGTCGCATAGCGGGAGGGTCCTACAATGAGCAGTTCTTC
>TRBV30|12|-|TRBJ2-7|many
CAWGGASYEQYF
TGTGCCTGGGGGGGTGCCTCCTACGAGCAGTACTTC
>TRBV15|14|-|TRBJ2-7|many
CATSRASPDYEQYF
TGTGCCACCAGCAGAGCTTCACCTGACTACGAGCAGTACTTC
>TRBV6-1|14|TRBD2|TRBJ2-7|-
CASSLLAGDYKQYF
TGTGCCAGCAGTCTTCTAGCGGGAGACTACAAGCAGTACTTC
>TRBV30|10|-|TRBJ2-5|many
CAWRRETQYF
TGTGCCTGGAGAAGGGAGACCCAGTACTTC
>TRBV10-3|12|-|TRBJ2-6|many
CATFSGANVLTF
TGTGCCACCTTCTCTGGGGCCAACGTCCTGACTTTC
>TRBV6-6|15|-|TRBJ2-4|-
CASQLRMGSENIQYF
TGTGCCAGCCAGTTGCGTATGGGGTCCGAAAACATTCAGTACTTC
>TRBV10-2|17|TRBD2|TRBJ2-1|once
CASTDSGTSWSYNEQFF
TGCGCCAGCACCGATAGCGGGACTAGTTGGTCCTACAATGAGCAGTTCTTC
>TRBV12-3/TRBV12-4|14|TRBD2|TRBJ2-7|many
CASRGSGRLYEQYF
TGTGCCTCCCGGGGAAGCGGGAGGTTATACGAGCAGTACTTC
>TRBV28|14|-|TRBJ2-7|-
CASSLHGTTYEQYF
TGTGCCAGCAGTCTCCACGGAACCACCTACGAGCAGTACTTC
>TRBV6-5|15|-|TRBJ1-4|-
CASSHSWGTNEELFF
TGTGCCAGCAGTCACTCTTGGGGGACTAATGAAGAACTGTTTTTT
>TRBV7-9|14|-|TRBJ2-1|-
CASSLGRGANEQFF
TGTGCCAGCAGCTTAGGCAGGGGGGCCAATGAGCAGTTCTTC
>TRBV15|14|TRBD1|TRBJ2-7|many
CATSRSDRAYEQYF
TGTGCCACCAGCAGAAGTGACAGGGCCTACGAGCAGTACTTC
>TRBV12-3/TRBV12-4|14|-|TRBJ1-3|many
CASRLAASGNTIYF
TGTGCCAGCAGACTCGCGGCCTCTGGAAACACCATATATTTT
>TRBV7-8|15|-|TRBJ2-6|many
CASSGTGFGANVLTF
TGTGCCAGCAGCGGAACAGGGTTTGGGGCCAACGTCCTGACTTTC